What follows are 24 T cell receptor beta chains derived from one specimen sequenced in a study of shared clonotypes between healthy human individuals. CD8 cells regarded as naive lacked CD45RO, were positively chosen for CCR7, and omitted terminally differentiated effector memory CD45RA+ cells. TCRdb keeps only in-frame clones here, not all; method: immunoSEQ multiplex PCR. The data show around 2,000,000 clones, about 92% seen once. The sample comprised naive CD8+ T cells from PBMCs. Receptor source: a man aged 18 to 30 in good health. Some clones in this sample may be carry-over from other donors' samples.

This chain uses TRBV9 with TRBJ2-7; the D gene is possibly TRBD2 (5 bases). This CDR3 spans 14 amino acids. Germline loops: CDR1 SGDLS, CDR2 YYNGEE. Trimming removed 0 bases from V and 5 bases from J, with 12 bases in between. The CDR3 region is CASSVDPGWDEQYF. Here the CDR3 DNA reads TGTGCCAGCAGCGTAGACCCGGGATGGGACGAGCAGTACTTC.

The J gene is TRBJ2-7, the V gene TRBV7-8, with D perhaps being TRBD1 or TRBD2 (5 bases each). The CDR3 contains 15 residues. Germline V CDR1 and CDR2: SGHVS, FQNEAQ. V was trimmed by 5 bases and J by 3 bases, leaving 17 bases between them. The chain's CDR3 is CASSLGAGRLYEQYF. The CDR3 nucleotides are TGTGCCAGCAGCCTGGGCGCAGGGAGACTCTACGAGCAGTACTTC. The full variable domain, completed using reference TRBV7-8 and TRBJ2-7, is GAGVSQSPRYKVAKRGQDVALRCDPISGHVSLFWYQQALGQGPEFLTYFQNEAQLDKSGLPSDRFFAERPEGSVSTLKIQRTQQEDSAVYLCASSLGAGRLYEQYFGPGTRLTVT.

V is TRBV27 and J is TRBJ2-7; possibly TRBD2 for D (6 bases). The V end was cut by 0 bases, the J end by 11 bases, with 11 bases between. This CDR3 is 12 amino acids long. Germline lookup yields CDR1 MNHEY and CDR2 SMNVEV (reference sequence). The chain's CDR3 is CASSLSPPGEYF. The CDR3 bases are TGTGCCAGCAGTTTATCCCCCCCGGGGGAGTACTTC.

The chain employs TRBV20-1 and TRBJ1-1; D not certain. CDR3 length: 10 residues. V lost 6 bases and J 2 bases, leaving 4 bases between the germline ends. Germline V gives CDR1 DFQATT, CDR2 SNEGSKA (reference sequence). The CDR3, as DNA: TGCAGTGCCTATAACACTGAAGCTTTCTTT. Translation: CSAYNTEAFF.

CDR3 coding DNA: TGTGCCAGCAGTTTATTCTCAGGGGCGGTCTCCTACGAGCAGTACTTC. This gives the protein CASSLFSGAVSYEQYF. The V call is TRBV27, the J call TRBJ2-7, with D perhaps matching TRBD1 (6 bases). CDR1 and CDR2 from the germline V gene are MNHEY and SMNVEV (reference sequence). The germline V and J ends were trimmed by 1 base and 0 bases, with 13 bases remaining between them. This CDR3 is built from 16 residues.

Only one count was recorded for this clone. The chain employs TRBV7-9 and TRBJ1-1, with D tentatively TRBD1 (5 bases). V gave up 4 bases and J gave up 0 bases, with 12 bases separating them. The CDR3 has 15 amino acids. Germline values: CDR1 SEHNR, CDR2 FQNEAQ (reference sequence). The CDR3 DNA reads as TGTGCCAGCAGCTACAGGACGGAGCTGAACACTGAAGCTTTCTTT. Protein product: CASSYRTELNTEAFF.

In nucleotides, the CDR3 is TGTGCCAGCAGTTACTCAGGGGGCGGACCTAATGAGCAGTTCTTC. This translates into CASSYSGGGPNEQFF. This chain links TRBV6-5 with TRBJ2-1; 7 positions match TRBD1. Unmatched junction bases numbered 6, after V lost 0 bases and J lost 7 bases. Germline V gene sequence: CDR1 MNHEY, CDR2 SVGAGI. The CDR3 is made up of 15 amino acids.

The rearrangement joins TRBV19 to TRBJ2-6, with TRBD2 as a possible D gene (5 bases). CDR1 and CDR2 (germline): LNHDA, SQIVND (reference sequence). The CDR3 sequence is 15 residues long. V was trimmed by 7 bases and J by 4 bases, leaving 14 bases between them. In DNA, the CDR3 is TGTGCCAGTAACGAAGGCGGGCGCGGGGCCAACGTCCTGACTTTC. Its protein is CASNEGGRGANVLTF.

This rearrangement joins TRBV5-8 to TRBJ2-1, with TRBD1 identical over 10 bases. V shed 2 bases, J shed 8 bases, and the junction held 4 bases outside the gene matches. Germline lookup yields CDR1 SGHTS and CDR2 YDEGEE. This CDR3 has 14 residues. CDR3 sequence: CASSLLGTGDEQFF. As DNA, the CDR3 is TGTGCCAGCAGCTTACTTGGGACAGGGGATGAGCAGTTCTTC.

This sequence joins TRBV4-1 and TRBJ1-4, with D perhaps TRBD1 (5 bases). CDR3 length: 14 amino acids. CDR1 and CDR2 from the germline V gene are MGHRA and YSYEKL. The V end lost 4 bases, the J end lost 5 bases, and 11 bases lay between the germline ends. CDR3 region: CASSRTTKNEKLFF. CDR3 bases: TGCGCCAGCAGCCGGACAACCAAGAATGAAAAACTGTTTTTT.

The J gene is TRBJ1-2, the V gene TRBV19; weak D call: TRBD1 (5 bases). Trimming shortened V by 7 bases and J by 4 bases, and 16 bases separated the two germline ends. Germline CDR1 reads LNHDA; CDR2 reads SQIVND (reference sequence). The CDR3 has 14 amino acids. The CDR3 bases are TGTGCCAGTAACCAGGGCTGGAGACTCTATGGCTACACCTTC. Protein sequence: CASNQGWRLYGYTF. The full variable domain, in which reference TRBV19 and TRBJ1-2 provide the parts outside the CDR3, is DGGITQSPKYLFRKEGQNVTLSCEQNLNHDAMYWYRQDPGQGLRLIYYSQIVNDFQKGDIAEGYSVSREKKESFPLTVTSAQKNPTAFYLCASNQGWRLYGYTFGSGTRLTVV.

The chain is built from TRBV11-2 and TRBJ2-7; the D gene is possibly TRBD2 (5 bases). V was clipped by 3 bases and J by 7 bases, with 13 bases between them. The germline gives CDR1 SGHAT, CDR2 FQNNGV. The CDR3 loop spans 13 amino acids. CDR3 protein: CASSLELPGEQYF. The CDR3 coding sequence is TGTGCCAGCAGCTTGGAGCTACCGGGGGAGCAGTACTTC.

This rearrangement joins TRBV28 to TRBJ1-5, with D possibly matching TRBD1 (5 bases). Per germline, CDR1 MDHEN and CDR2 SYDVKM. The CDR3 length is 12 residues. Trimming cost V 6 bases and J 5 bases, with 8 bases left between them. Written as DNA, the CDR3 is TGTGCCAGCAGCGAGGGGTATCAGCCCCAGCATTTT. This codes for CASSEGYQPQHF.

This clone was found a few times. CDR3 in DNA: TGTGCCAGCAGCTTAGATTCCCGTTTGTACAATGAGCAGTTCTTC. It is translated as CASSLDSRLYNEQFF. The gene calls are TRBV7-9 and TRBJ2-1; D not certain. The CDR3 runs 15 residues. Germline CDR1 and CDR2: SEHNR and FQNEAQ (reference sequence). V was trimmed by 1 base and J by 4 bases, leaving 11 bases between them.

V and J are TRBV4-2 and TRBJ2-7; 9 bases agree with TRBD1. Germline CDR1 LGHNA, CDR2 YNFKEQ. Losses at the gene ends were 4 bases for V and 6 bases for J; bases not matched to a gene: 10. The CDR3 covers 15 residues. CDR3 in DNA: TGTGCCAGCAGCCCCCCCGGGACAGGGCGCGCCGAGCAGTACTTC. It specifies CASSPPGTGRAEQYF.

The CDR3, as DNA: TGTGCCAGTAGCCGACAGGGGGCAGGGGAGACCCAGTACTTC. It is translated as CASSRQGAGETQYF. The J gene is TRBJ2-5, the V gene TRBV19; 10 bases match TRBD1. Germline V gene sequence: CDR1 LNHDA, CDR2 SQIVND (reference sequence). This CDR3 has 14 residues. After removal of 6 bases from V and 5 bases from J, the junction contained 6 bases not matched to a gene.

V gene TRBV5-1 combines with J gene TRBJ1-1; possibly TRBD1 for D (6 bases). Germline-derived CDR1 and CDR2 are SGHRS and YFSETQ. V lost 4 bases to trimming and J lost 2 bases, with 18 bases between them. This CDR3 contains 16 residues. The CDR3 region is CASSGAVQGSNTEAFF. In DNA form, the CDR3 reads TGCGCCAGCAGCGGGGCCGTACAGGGTTCTAACACTGAAGCTTTCTTT.

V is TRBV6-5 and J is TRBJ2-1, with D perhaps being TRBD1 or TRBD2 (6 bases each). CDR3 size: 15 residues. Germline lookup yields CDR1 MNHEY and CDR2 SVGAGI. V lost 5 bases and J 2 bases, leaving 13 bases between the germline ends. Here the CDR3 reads CASSRTGAAYNEQFF. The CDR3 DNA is TGTGCCAGCAGTCGTACGGGGGCGGCCTACAATGAGCAGTTCTTC.

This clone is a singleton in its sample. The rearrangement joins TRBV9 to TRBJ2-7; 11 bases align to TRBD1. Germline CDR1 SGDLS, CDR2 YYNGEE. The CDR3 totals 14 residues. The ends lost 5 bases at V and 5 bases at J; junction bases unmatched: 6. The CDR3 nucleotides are TGTGCCAGCAGTTGGACAGGGGGCGGAAACGAGCAGTACTTC. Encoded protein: CASSWTGGGNEQYF. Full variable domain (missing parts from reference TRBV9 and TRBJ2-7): DSGVTQTPKHLITATGQRVTLRCSPRSGDLSVYWYQQSLDQGLQFLIQYYNGEERAKGNILERFSAQQFPDLHSELNLSSLELGDSALYFCASSWTGGGNEQYFGPGTRLTVT.

DNA for the CDR3: TGCGCCAGCAGCTTGTTCCAGAACACTGAAGCTTTCTTT. It encodes CASSLFQNTEAFF. The rearrangement uses TRBV5-1 and TRBJ1-1; D ambiguous. Trimming removed 1 base at V and 1 base at J, with 5 bases between. This CDR3 comprises 13 residues. Germline V gene data show CDR1 as SGHRS and CDR2 as YFSETQ.

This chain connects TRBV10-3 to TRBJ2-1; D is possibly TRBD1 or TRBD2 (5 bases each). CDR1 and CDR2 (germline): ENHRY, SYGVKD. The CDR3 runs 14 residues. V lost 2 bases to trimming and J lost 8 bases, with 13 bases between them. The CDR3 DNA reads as TGTGCCATCAGTGAGCCGGGACCTGGCGATGAGCAGTTCTTC. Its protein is CAISEPGPGDEQFF.

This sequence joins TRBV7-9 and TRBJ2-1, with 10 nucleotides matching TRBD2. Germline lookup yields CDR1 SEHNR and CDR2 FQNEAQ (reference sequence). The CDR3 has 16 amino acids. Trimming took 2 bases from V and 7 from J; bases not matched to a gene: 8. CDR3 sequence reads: CASSLQSSGSSNEQFF. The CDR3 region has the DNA TGTGCCAGCAGCTTACAGTCTAGCGGGAGTTCGAATGAGCAGTTCTTC.

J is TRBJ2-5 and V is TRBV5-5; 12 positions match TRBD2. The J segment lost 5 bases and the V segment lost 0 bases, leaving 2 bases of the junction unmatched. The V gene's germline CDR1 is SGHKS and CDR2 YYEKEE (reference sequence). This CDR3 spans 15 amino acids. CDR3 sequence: CASSLGLAGVETQYF. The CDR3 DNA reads TGTGCCAGCAGCTTGGGACTAGCGGGAGTGGAGACCCAGTACTTC.

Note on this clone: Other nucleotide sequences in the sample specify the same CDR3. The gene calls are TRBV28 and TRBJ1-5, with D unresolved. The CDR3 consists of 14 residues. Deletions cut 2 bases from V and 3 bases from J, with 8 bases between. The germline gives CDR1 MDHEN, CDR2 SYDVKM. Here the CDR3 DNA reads TGTGCCAGCAGTTTAAGGGTTTCCAATCAGCCCCAGCATTTT. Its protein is CASSLRVSNQPQHF.